What follows are 32 T cell receptor beta chains derived from one specimen sequenced in a study of T cell responses to AZD1222 COVID-19 vaccine. Data came from immunoSEQ multiplex PCR; TCRdb stores just in-frame clones and leaves some out. Counted here are 55,000 to 75,000 clones, 79% occurring once; the ten biggest clones make up roughly 25%. The specimen was peripheral blood, collected on day 0 of MenACWY control vaccination. The receptors were gathered from an adult in good health.

The CDR3 DNA is TGTGCCAGCAGCCAGAGGGGCGGGTTGGATGGCTACACCTTC. This encodes CASSQRGGLDGYTF. The chain recombines TRBV13 with TRBJ1-2; perhaps TRBD1 as D (5 bases). V was shortened by 5 bases and J by 6 bases, with 16 bases between the two germline ends. CDR3 length equals 14 residues. CDR1 PRHDT and CDR2 FYEKMQ come from the germline V gene (reference sequence).

V gene TRBV6-1 combines with J gene TRBJ1-5; D might be TRBD1 (6 bases). This CDR3 spans 16 amino acids. Germline CDR1 is MNHNS and CDR2 is SASEGT. V was pared by 4 bases and J by 4 bases, with 17 bases between. Written as DNA, the CDR3 is TGTGCCAGCAGTGGCTTGGCGGGGGCCAGGAATCAGCCCCAGCATTTT. As protein: CASSGLAGARNQPQHF.

The chain recombines TRBV7-9 with TRBJ1-4; D call uncertain. Germline V CDR1 and CDR2: SEHNR, FQNEAQ (reference sequence). The CDR3 has 14 residues. The germline V and J ends were trimmed by 1 base and 7 bases, with 10 bases remaining between them. CDR3 in DNA: TGTGCCAGCAGCTTAGTGGGTCGGGGTGAAAAACTGTTTTTT. This encodes CASSLVGRGEKLFF.

This clone was counted a single time. V is TRBV19 and J is TRBJ2-5; 8 nucleotides align to TRBD2. The germline V gene encodes CDR1 LNHDA and CDR2 SQIVND (reference sequence). The CDR3 spans 14 residues. The junction had 0 bases not matched to a gene; V was cut back by 1 base and J by 2 bases. DNA of the CDR3: TGTGCCAGTAGTATAGCGGGGGGGCAAGAGACCCAGTACTTC. Translating gives CASSIAGGQETQYF.

The V call is TRBV5-6, the J call TRBJ1-1; D is uncertain. Germline V gives CDR1 SGHDT, CDR2 YYEEEE. The V end lost 4 bases, the J end lost 1 base, and 8 bases lay between the germline ends. The CDR3 has 13 amino acids. CDR3 sequence (DNA): TGTGCCAGCAGCGGCGGGAGGAACACTGAAGCTTTCTTT. Translation gives CASSGGRNTEAFF.

V is TRBV27 and J is TRBJ2-3; D is unclear. The CDR3 sequence is 14 residues long. The germline V and J ends were trimmed by 3 bases and 1 base, with 8 bases remaining between them. Germline V gene lookup returns CDR1 MNHEY and CDR2 SMNVEV (reference sequence). CDR3 sequence reads: CASSFYGRTDTQYF. The CDR3 DNA reads TGTGCCAGCAGTTTTTACGGACGCACAGATACGCAGTATTTT.

The rearrangement links TRBV30 to TRBJ1-6; tentatively, D is TRBD1 (5 bases). This CDR3 is 13 amino acids long. CDR1 GTSNPN and CDR2 SVGIG come from the germline V gene (reference sequence). V was clipped by 1 base and J by 7 bases, with 8 bases between them. In DNA form, the CDR3 reads TGTGCCTGGAGTGCAGGGAACAATTCACCCCTCCACTTT. It codes for CAWSAGNNSPLHF.

V is TRBV19 and J is TRBJ1-4; a weak D match, TRBD1 (6 bases). Germline-derived CDR1 and CDR2 are LNHDA and SQIVND (reference sequence). The V end was cut by 7 bases, the J end by 4 bases, with 22 bases between. There are 17 residues in the CDR3. DNA of the CDR3: TGTGCCAGTACCACCAGGGGCCCCGCCCTGATTAATGAAAAACTGTTTTTT. Translation: CASTTRGPALINEKLFF. Combining the CDR3 with reference TRBV19 and TRBJ1-4 gives the whole variable domain DGGITQSPKYLFRKEGQNVTLSCEQNLNHDAMYWYRQDPGQGLRLIYYSQIVNDFQKGDIAEGYSVSREKKESFPLTVTSAQKNPTAFYLCASTTRGPALINEKLFFGSGTQLSVL.

The chain has TRBV21-1 and TRBJ1-1; the D call of TRBD1 is as the table states it, not checked on the DNA. TRBV21-1 is annotated as a pseudogene. The CDR3 loop spans 16 amino acids. The chain's CDR3 is CASSRGDRVSDTEAFF. DNA for the CDR3: TGTGCCAGCAGCAGAGGGGACAGGGTTAGTGACACTGAAGCTTTCTTT.

The rearrangement uses TRBV19 and TRBJ1-5; no firm D call. This CDR3 contains 15 residues. Germline assignment: CDR1 LNHDA and CDR2 SQIVND (reference sequence). Trimming removed 3 bases from V and 5 bases from J, with 14 bases in between. CDR3 loop: CASSIQAGDYQPQHF. Written as DNA, the CDR3 is TGTGCCAGTAGTATTCAGGCCGGGGATTATCAGCCCCAGCATTTT.

This sequence joins TRBV5-1 and TRBJ2-2; D is tentatively TRBD1 or TRBD2 (5 bases each). From germline, CDR1 is SGHRS and CDR2 YFSETQ. There are 13 residues in the CDR3. The ends were cut back, 4 bases at V and 6 bases at J, with 10 bases in the middle. CDR3 nucleotide sequence: TGCGCCAGCAGCCGCCGGGACGCCGGGGAGCTGTTTTTT. Amino acids: CASSRRDAGELFF.

The chain is built from TRBV13 and TRBJ1-1; D not resolved. Germline V lookup: CDR1 PRHDT, CDR2 FYEKMQ (reference sequence). V dropped 5 bases and J dropped 1 base, with 11 bases sitting between them. This CDR3 region has 14 residues. CDR3 protein: CASSKLTRNTEAFF. In DNA, the CDR3 is TGTGCCAGCAGCAAGTTAACAAGGAACACTGAAGCTTTCTTT.

The J gene is TRBJ2-7, the V gene TRBV9, with D possibly TRBD1 on 6 matching bases. Trimming took off 4 bases at V and 1 base at J, with 12 bases between the two ends. The CDR3 totals 14 residues. Germline CDR1 is SGDLS and CDR2 is YYNGEE. CDR3 DNA sequence: TGTGCCAGCAGCCTCGAACAGGGATCCTACGAGCAGTACTTC. Amino acids: CASSLEQGSYEQYF.

This clone was counted only a few times. This chain uses TRBV10-3 with TRBJ1-1; 7 nucleotides match TRBD1. The CDR3 has 19 amino acids. Germline trimming cut 0 bases from V and 0 bases from J; bases unmatched to any gene: 13. The germline V gene has CDR1 ENHRY and CDR2 SYGVKD. Here the CDR3 reads CAISESDYGTDYMNTEAFF. The CDR3 DNA sequence: TGTGCCATCAGTGAGTCTGATTACGGGACAGACTATATGAACACTGAAGCTTTCTTT.

V is TRBV6-5 and J is TRBJ2-4; TRBD1 agrees at 8 bases. J lost 0 bases, V lost 6 bases, and 4 bases had no gene match. Germline CDR1 reads MNHEY; CDR2 reads SVGAGI. CDR3 length: 15 residues. As DNA, the CDR3 is TGTGCCAGCAGGGGGACAGGTGCAGCCAAAAACATTCAGTACTTC. It yields the protein CASRGTGAAKNIQYF.

This clone was picked up one time. This rearrangement joins TRBV5-1 to TRBJ1-2; 9 bases align to TRBD1. The junction had 1 base not matched to a gene; V was cut back by 0 bases and J by 1 base. CDR3 length: 15 residues. Germline-derived CDR1 and CDR2 are SGHRS and YFSETQ. CDR3 DNA: TGCGCCAGCAGCTTGGAGGGACAGGGTAACTATGGCTACACCTTC. Amino acids: CASSLEGQGNYGYTF.

The gene calls are TRBV7-3 and TRBJ2-3; D is unclear. The V gene's germline CDR1 is SGHTA and CDR2 FQGTGA. V shed 0 bases and J shed 1 base, with 11 bases lying between them. The CDR3 consists of 16 residues. CDR3: CASSLTPGGGTDTQYF. CDR3 nucleotides: TGTGCCAGCAGCTTAACGCCCGGTGGGGGCACAGATACGCAGTATTTT.

Details on this clone: A read error may produce the germline difference seen at one junction end. Within the sample, other DNA sequences also encode this same CDR3. The chain is built from TRBV30 and TRBJ2-5, with 13 bases lining up with TRBD2. CDR3 length: 15 amino acids. Germline V gene lookup returns CDR1 GTSNPN and CDR2 SVGIG (reference sequence). The CDR3 reads CAWSIGLAGVETQYF. In nucleotides, the CDR3 is TGTGCTTGGAGCATAGGACTAGCGGGAGTTGAGACCCAGTACTTC.

This clone was recorded a few times. The rearrangement joins TRBV11-2 to TRBJ1-2; possible D gene TRBD1, 5 bases. CDR3 length: 16 amino acids. Germline loops: CDR1 SGHAT, CDR2 FQNNGV. The V end lost 0 bases, the J end lost 7 bases, and 18 bases lay between the germline ends. This CDR3 is CASSLDNLGTGGGYTF. CDR3 nucleotide sequence: TGTGCCAGCAGCTTAGATAATTTGGGGACTGGGGGTGGCTACACCTTC.

The V call is TRBV5-1, the J call TRBJ2-2; D is possibly TRBD2 (5 bases). From germline, CDR1 is SGHRS and CDR2 YFSETQ. Trimming took 3 bases from V and 1 from J, leaving 7 bases between them. The CDR3 covers 14 residues. CDR3 residues: CASSYGVNTGELFF. In nucleotides, the CDR3 is TGCGCCAGCAGCTACGGGGTGAACACCGGGGAGCTGTTTTTT.

This clone was recorded only once. The chain employs TRBV9 and TRBJ2-7; no definite D call. The V end was cut by 4 bases, the J end by 0 bases, with 11 bases between. This CDR3 is 14 amino acids long. Germline lookup yields CDR1 SGDLS and CDR2 YYNGEE. The DNA of the CDR3 is TGTGCCAGCAGCCCAGCCCCACTCTCCTACGAGCAGTACTTC. Protein sequence: CASSPAPLSYEQYF.

This clone was observed a handful of times. The chain links TRBV28 to TRBJ1-2, with a possible D match to TRBD1 (5 bases). From germline, CDR1 is MDHEN and CDR2 SYDVKM. Trimming shortened V by 6 bases and J by 0 bases, and 17 bases separated the two germline ends. This CDR3 is built from 16 residues. The CDR3 DNA reads TGTGCCAGCAGCACCCACCCGGGACGGACTAACTATGGCTACACCTTC. Its translation: CASSTHPGRTNYGYTF.

The chain couples TRBV25-1 to TRBJ1-4; 9 bases align to TRBD1. Trimming cost V 3 bases and J 5 bases; bases outside gene matches: 1. This CDR3 region has 14 residues. Germline V gene lookup returns CDR1 MGHDK and CDR2 SYGVNS. The CDR3 loop is CASSETGGNEKLFF. The DNA of the CDR3 is TGTGCCAGCAGTGAGACAGGGGGAAATGAAAAACTGTTTTTT. Looking up the rest from reference TRBV25-1 and TRBJ1-4 gives the full variable domain: EADIYQTPRYLVIGTGKKITLECSQTMGHDKMYWYQQDPGMELHLIHYSYGVNSTEKGDLSSESTVSRIRTEHFPLTLESARPSHTSQYLCASSETGGNEKLFFGSGTQLSVL.

The gene calls are TRBV25-1 and TRBJ1-2; D ambiguous. The CDR3 consists of 12 residues. V lost 5 bases and J lost 8, with 12 bases in between. The germline V gene encodes CDR1 MGHDK and CDR2 SYGVNS. In DNA form, the CDR3 reads TGTGCCAGCAGTTGGGGAAATGGCGGCTACACCTTC. Its translation: CASSWGNGGYTF.

This chain links TRBV4-1 with TRBJ2-3; no firm D call. The CDR3 covers 15 residues. Germline CDR1 and CDR2: MGHRA and YSYEKL. The V end was cut by 1 base, the J end by 6 bases, with 14 bases between. CDR3 DNA: TGCGCCAGCAGCCAAGTAAACTCTAATCGGGATACGCAGTATTTT. Amino acids: CASSQVNSNRDTQYF.

This clone was found once. The chain recombines TRBV11-2 with TRBJ1-1; D is uncertain. Trimming took off 3 bases at V and 1 base at J, with 6 bases between the two ends. Germline V gene data show CDR1 as SGHAT and CDR2 as FQNNGV. This CDR3 region has 13 residues. The CDR3 loop reads CASSFGSNTEAFF. DNA for the CDR3: TGTGCCAGCAGCTTTGGGTCGAACACTGAAGCTTTCTTT. Based on the CDR3 plus reference TRBV11-2 and TRBJ1-1, the full variable domain is EAGVAQSPRYKIIEKRQSVAFWCNPISGHATLYWYQQILGQGPKLLIQFQNNGVVDDSQLPKDRFSAERLKGVDSTLKIQPAKLEDSAVYLCASSFGSNTEAFFGQGTRLTVV.

By its share, this clone is medium-sized. This rearrangement joins TRBV15 to TRBJ1-1, with no clear D. This CDR3 has 14 amino acids. Per the germline V gene, CDR1 is LNHNV and CDR2 is YYDKDF (reference sequence). The germline V and J ends were trimmed by 0 bases and 4 bases, with 9 bases remaining between them. CDR3 nucleotides: TGTGCCACCAGCAGAGATTTTTCGTCCACTGAAGCTTTCTTT. It specifies CATSRDFSSTEAFF.

The CDR3 loop reads CASSLRRGGLYYGYTF. CDR3 in DNA: TGTGCCAGCAGTTTGCGGCGGGGGGGCCTTTACTATGGCTACACCTTC. The J gene is TRBJ1-2, the V gene TRBV28; a weak D match, TRBD1 (6 bases). The CDR3 sequence is 16 residues long. Germline V gives CDR1 MDHEN, CDR2 SYDVKM. V was clipped by 3 bases and J by 3 bases, with 17 bases between them.

V and J are TRBV11-1 and TRBJ1-1; D not resolved. This CDR3 region has 14 residues. Germline assignment: CDR1 SGHAT and CDR2 FQDESV (reference sequence). V lost 1 base to trimming and J lost 4 bases, with 10 bases between them. CDR3 DNA: TGTGCCAGCAGCTTAGGAGTATTCGGCACTGAAGCTTTCTTT. Protein: CASSLGVFGTEAFF. The full variable domain, its missing parts supplied by reference TRBV11-1 and TRBJ1-1, is EAEVAQSPRYKITEKSQAVAFWCDPISGHATLYWYRQILGQGPELLVQFQDESVVDDSQLPKDRFSAERLKGVDSTLKIQPAELGDSAMYLCASSLGVFGTEAFFGQGTRLTVV.

The chain couples TRBV6-1 to TRBJ2-5; D uncertain. CDR3 length: 12 residues. Trimming shortened V by 0 bases and J by 8 bases, and 7 bases separated the two germline ends. Germline lookup yields CDR1 MNHNS and CDR2 SASEGT. In DNA form, the CDR3 reads TGTGCCAGCAGTGAAGCGCTTCCTACCCAGTACTTC. Translated: CASSEALPTQYF.

The genes are TRBV11-2 and TRBJ2-1; D perhaps matches TRBD1 (6 bases). Germline loops: CDR1 SGHAT, CDR2 FQNNGV. The CDR3 runs to 13 residues. V was clipped by 5 bases and J by 4 bases, with 9 bases between them. This chain's CDR3 is CASSLGQYNEQFF. In DNA form, the CDR3 reads TGTGCCAGCAGCCTCGGACAGTACAATGAGCAGTTCTTC.

This clone was seen just once. V gene TRBV19 combines with J gene TRBJ1-5, with a weak D call TRBD1 (5 bases). Germline loops: CDR1 LNHDA, CDR2 SQIVND (reference sequence). V was clipped by 2 bases and J by 7 bases, with 12 bases between them. This CDR3 has 14 amino acids. The CDR3 loop reads CASSILGAWQPQHF. The CDR3 DNA is TGTGCCAGTAGTATATTAGGGGCGTGGCAGCCCCAGCATTTT. Full variable domain (remainder filled in from reference TRBV19 and TRBJ1-5): DGGITQSPKYLFRKEGQNVTLSCEQNLNHDAMYWYRQDPGQGLRLIYYSQIVNDFQKGDIAEGYSVSREKKESFPLTVTSAQKNPTAFYLCASSILGAWQPQHFGDGTRLSIL.